The T cell receptor (beta chain) described here comes from a study of blood T cells in healthy people across ages. Findings of the study overall: Roughly linearly, TCR beta diversity per million T cells fell as age increased. A strong correlation was found between TCR beta diversity and the percentage of naive T cells.

Next came a second PCR, run for roughly 6 to 11 cycles, which used a sample-barcoded 5' primer along with a J-beta primer mix. Tagging of each cDNA molecule was performed by a template-switch adaptor with 12 random nucleotides. TCRdb passed the 5' RACE reads through MiXCR, listing each CDR3 protein once. The sample gives 1.5 million to 1.9 million distinct CDR3 sequences, about 42% of which show up once; approximately 4% is in the top ten. CDR1 and CDR2 (germline): SGDLS, YYNGEE. CDR3 size: 16 residues. The sample holds a few counts of this clonotype. Its antigen remains unknown. The sample taken for sequencing was blood. The source of this sequence is a woman aged 18-29 years in good health. The J gene is TRBJ2-7, the V gene TRBV9, with D unresolved. The end of the DNA is better explained by TRBJ2-5, so the J call may be wrong. CDR3 nucleotide sequence: TGTGCCAGCAGCGCCTCCTCCGGGTCCACTGGGGAGACCCAGTACTTC. It codes for CASSASSGSTGETQYF.